A single sample gave rise to the 25 T cell receptor beta chains below, sequenced in a study of cytomegalovirus exposure and HLA in healthy donors. Use of 60 Vbeta and 13 Jbeta primers characterized the PCR. Clones were read by immunoSEQ multiplex PCR, and TCRdb kept only the in-frame ones, dropping some. The repertoire holds about 200,000 clones, with roughly 80% as singletons. Sequenced: PBMCs. Source of these receptors: a woman in her thirties in good health and CMV-seropositive.

V gene TRBV7-2 combines with J gene TRBJ2-4; 10 positions match TRBD2. CDR3 length equals 19 residues. V lost 4 bases and J lost 4; bases outside the gene matches: 16. Germline V lookup: CDR1 SGHTA, CDR2 FQGNSA. CDR3 in amino acids: CASSSKAGGVGWAKNIQYF. The CDR3 DNA sequence: TGTGCCAGCAGCTCAAAAGCGGGAGGGGTCGGGTGGGCAAAAAACATTCAGTACTTC.

J is TRBJ2-1 and V is TRBV7-3, with 7 nucleotides matching TRBD1. The V segment lost 3 bases and the J segment 8 bases; nucleotides outside the gene matches: 4. The CDR3 length is 13 residues. The germline V gene encodes CDR1 SGHTA and CDR2 FQGTGA. The DNA for the CDR3 is TGTGCCAGCAGCTTCGGACAGGTGGATGAGCAGTTCTTC. The encoded protein is CASSFGQVDEQFF.

As concerns this clone: Distinct nucleotide sequences in the sample also encode this CDR3. V is TRBV6-1 and J is TRBJ2-7; 8 nucleotides agree with TRBD1. Looked up from germline, CDR1 is MNHNS and CDR2 is SASEGT. V was pared by 9 bases and J by 0 bases, with 4 bases of the junction left unmatched. CDR3 length: 13 amino acids. The CDR3: CASTGQVSYEQYF. Written as DNA, the CDR3 is TGTGCCAGTACGGGACAGGTCTCCTACGAGCAGTACTTC.

This chain links TRBV10-3 with TRBJ2-3, with 8 bases that match TRBD2. Germline lookup yields CDR1 ENHRY and CDR2 SYGVKD. This CDR3 region has 15 residues. V shed 4 bases and J 4 bases; nucleotides not matched to a gene: 7. CDR3 in amino acids: CAISGGLGAADTQYF. DNA of the CDR3: TGTGCCATCAGTGGGGGACTAGGGGCGGCAGATACGCAGTATTTT.

The chain recombines TRBV9 with TRBJ2-5, with a tentative D call TRBD2 (5 bases). This CDR3 has 14 amino acids. Trimming shortened V by 0 bases and J by 1 base, and 7 bases separated the two germline ends. Per the germline V gene, CDR1 is SGDLS and CDR2 is YYNGEE. CDR3 DNA sequence: TGTGCCAGCAGCGTAGGGACTTTCCAAGAGACCCAGTACTTC. Amino acid sequence: CASSVGTFQETQYF.

The V and J genes are TRBV30 and TRBJ1-5, with unresolved D. CDR1 is GTSNPN and CDR2 is SVGIG in the germline V gene (reference sequence). This CDR3 contains 13 residues. Trimming removed 2 bases from V and 6 bases from J, with 11 bases in between. Written as DNA, the CDR3 is TGTGCCTGGAGTACCCTTTCAGGTCAGCCCCAGCATTTT. This codes for CAWSTLSGQPQHF.

The chain is built from TRBV7-2 and TRBJ2-3; TRBD1 matches at 10 bases. CDR1 and CDR2 (germline): SGHTA, FQGNSA. With V trimmed by 4 bases and J by 1 base, 8 bases remained unmatched. This CDR3 is built from 17 residues. The DNA of the CDR3 is TGTGCCAGCAGCTCGATTGGGACAGGGGTCGGCACAGATACGCAGTATTTT. This encodes CASSSIGTGVGTDTQYF.

The J gene is TRBJ2-3, the V gene TRBV11-3; D gene uncertain. This CDR3 comprises 12 residues. CDR1 is SGHNT and CDR2 is YENEEA in the germline V gene. Deletions cut 5 bases from V and 6 bases from J, with 9 bases between. The CDR3 DNA sequence: TGTGCCAGCAGCAACCGGTGGGATACGCAGTATTTT. Translation: CASSNRWDTQYF.

The chain employs TRBV7-6 and TRBJ2-2; 8 nucleotides align to TRBD2. Losses at the gene ends were 4 bases for V and 2 bases for J; bases not matched to a gene: 6. CDR1 is SGHVS and CDR2 is FNYEAQ in the germline V gene. The CDR3 totals 16 residues. The CDR3 DNA reads as TGTGCCAGCAGCTCCCAACTAGCGGTTAACACCGGGGAGCTGTTTTTT. Translation: CASSSQLAVNTGELFF.

This rearrangement joins TRBV7-2 to TRBJ2-5; maybe TRBD1 (5 bases). Per germline, CDR1 SGHTA and CDR2 FQGNSA. This CDR3 comprises 15 residues. Trimming pared 5 bases from V and 5 bases from J, leaving 18 bases between. Written as DNA, the CDR3 is TGTGCCAGCAGCACATGGACAACACGTGGGGAGACCCAGTACTTC. Amino acid sequence: CASSTWTTRGETQYF.

This clone has only one observation. V is TRBV5-6 and J is TRBJ2-7; TRBD1 matches at 7 bases. The junction had 9 bases not matched to a gene; V was cut back by 7 bases and J by 2 bases. CDR1 is SGHDT, CDR2 YYEEEE, per germline. The CDR3 sequence is 14 residues long. For the CDR3, the DNA is TGTGCCAGCTCCCTGGGGACAGTCACCTACGAGCAGTACTTC. This encodes CASSLGTVTYEQYF.

This chain uses TRBV9 with TRBJ1-1; D ambiguous. The CDR3 is 12 residues long. From germline, CDR1 is SGDLS and CDR2 YYNGEE. The ends were cut back, 3 bases at V and 6 bases at J, with 9 bases in the middle. DNA for the CDR3: TGTGCCAGCAGCGGAGATGGTCCTGAAGCTTTCTTT. Protein: CASSGDGPEAFF.

This clone was seen once. DNA of the CDR3: TGTGCCAGCAAGAGCGGAGAATTAAGTCGATACGAGCAGTACTTC. It encodes CASKSGELSRYEQYF. The rearrangement links TRBV28 to TRBJ2-7; maybe TRBD2 (5 bases). The V gene's germline CDR1 is MDHEN and CDR2 SYDVKM. The V end was cut by 7 bases, the J end by 4 bases, with 20 bases between. The CDR3 runs 15 residues.

Comment on this clone: This same CDR3 is encoded by further DNA sequences in the sample. The rearrangement joins TRBV30 to TRBJ2-5, with D perhaps matching TRBD2 (6 bases). Per the germline V gene, CDR1 is GTSNPN and CDR2 is SVGIG (reference sequence). V was trimmed by 3 bases and J by 2 bases, leaving 13 bases between them. The CDR3 has 14 residues. The CDR3 sequence is CAWRLAGSQETQYF. CDR3 nucleotides: TGTGCCTGGAGACTGGCGGGGTCTCAAGAGACCCAGTACTTC.

The V gene is TRBV19, the J gene TRBJ2-7; 7 nucleotides line up with TRBD1. The CDR3 is 14 residues long. Germline CDR1 and CDR2: LNHDA and SQIVND (reference sequence). V lost 5 bases to trimming and J lost 2 bases; unmatched junction nucleotides: 6. The CDR3 DNA sequence: TGTGCCAGTAGTTGGACAGGAACGACCTACGAGCAGTACTTC. Amino acid sequence: CASSWTGTTYEQYF.

The chain uses TRBV6-5 and TRBJ2-5; TRBD2 matches 14 bases. Unmatched junction bases numbered 7, after V lost 8 bases and J lost 5 bases. CDR1 is MNHEY, CDR2 SVGAGI, per germline. The CDR3 sequence is 15 residues long. The CDR3 loop is CASGTSGGGRETQYF. In nucleotides, the CDR3 is TGTGCCAGCGGGACTAGCGGGGGAGGGAGGGAGACCCAGTACTTC.

The chain employs TRBV27 and TRBJ2-7, with 11 bases fitting TRBD1. This CDR3 comprises 16 residues. Germline V gene data show CDR1 as MNHEY and CDR2 as SMNVEV (reference sequence). Trimming removed 4 bases from V and 1 base from J; junction bases left unmatched: 6. DNA for the CDR3: TGTGCCAGCAGTTCCGCCGGGACAGGGGGGTCCTACGAGCAGTACTTC. Its protein is CASSSAGTGGSYEQYF.

The chain couples TRBV13 to TRBJ1-2; maybe TRBD1 (5 bases). Deletions cut 5 bases from V and 0 bases from J, with 16 bases between. Germline assignment: CDR1 PRHDT and CDR2 FYEKMQ (reference sequence). CDR3 size: 16 residues. CDR3: CASSLRQGRANYGYTF. CDR3 DNA: TGTGCCAGCAGCCTCCGTCAGGGCCGAGCTAACTATGGCTACACCTTC.

The chain combines TRBV5-6 with TRBJ1-1; no clear D. The V gene's germline CDR1 is SGHDT and CDR2 YYEEEE. The CDR3 extends over 15 amino acids. Trimming removed 0 bases at V and 6 bases at J, with 15 bases between. CDR3 sequence (DNA): TGTGCCAGCAGCTTGGGGCAGGTGTTGATCTCTGAAGCTTTCTTT. It specifies CASSLGQVLISEAFF.

The V and J genes are TRBV9 and TRBJ1-2; D is uncertain. The CDR3 sequence is 17 residues long. Germline V lookup: CDR1 SGDLS, CDR2 YYNGEE. The V gene lost 0 bases and the J gene lost 0 bases, with 15 bases spanning the gap. This CDR3 is CASSVATAGKANYGYTF. CDR3 bases: TGTGCCAGCAGCGTAGCAACCGCCGGGAAAGCTAACTATGGCTACACCTTC.

The gene calls are TRBV7-9 and TRBJ1-2; 9 nucleotides align to TRBD1. This CDR3 is 16 amino acids long. CDR1 is SEHNR and CDR2 is FQNEAQ in the germline V gene (reference sequence). Trimming cost V 5 bases and J 5 bases; bases outside gene matches: 12. As DNA, the CDR3 is TGTGCCAGCAGCCGTACCGGGACAGGGCTTCAGTATGGCTACACCTTC. This codes for CASSRTGTGLQYGYTF. Full variable domain (remainder filled in from reference TRBV7-9 and TRBJ1-2): DTGVSQNPRHKITKRGQNVTFRCDPISEHNRLYWYRQTLGQGPEFLTYFQNEAQLEKSRLLSDRFSAERPKGSFSTLEIQRTEQGDSAMYLCASSRTGTGLQYGYTFGSGTRLTVV.

The gene calls are TRBV5-4 and TRBJ2-7; D is uncertain. V was pared by 1 base and J by 0 bases, with 5 bases between. CDR1 and CDR2 from the germline V gene are SGHNT and YYREEE (reference sequence). CDR3 size: 13 residues. The CDR3 nucleotides read TGTGCCAGCAGCTTGACTCACTCCTACGAGCAGTACTTC. This encodes CASSLTHSYEQYF.

The CDR3 is CASSLGAEQFF. The CDR3 DNA sequence: TGTGCCAGCAGCTTAGGAGCTGAGCAGTTCTTC. V usage is TRBV7-3 and J usage is TRBJ2-1; D gene ambiguous. V lost 2 bases and J 9 bases, leaving 5 bases between the germline ends. Germline CDR1 is SGHTA and CDR2 is FQGTGA. The CDR3 runs to 11 residues.

The genes are TRBV5-6 and TRBJ2-3, with D unresolved. Germline V gives CDR1 SGHDT, CDR2 YYEEEE. The ends were cut back, 0 bases at V and 3 bases at J, with 11 bases in the middle. The CDR3 is 15 residues long. The CDR3, as DNA: TGTGCCAGCAGCTTGGGGTCAGGCCGTACAGATACGCAGTATTTT. Translated, it gives CASSLGSGRTDTQYF.

The chain is built from TRBV28 and TRBJ2-7, with a possible D match to TRBD1 (6 bases). Germline loops: CDR1 MDHEN, CDR2 SYDVKM. The CDR3 consists of 17 residues. Deletions cut 2 bases from V and 2 bases from J, with 19 bases between. CDR3 sequence reads: CASSLGALDSRAYEQYF. The CDR3, as DNA: TGTGCCAGCAGTTTAGGAGCCTTGGACAGCAGAGCCTACGAGCAGTACTTC. The full variable domain, completed using reference TRBV28 and TRBJ2-7, is DVKVTQSSRYLVKRTGEKVFLECVQDMDHENMFWYRQDPGLGLRLIYFSYDVKMKEKGDIPEGYSVSREKKERFSLILESASTNQTSMYLCASSLGALDSRAYEQYFGPGTRLTVT.